The clone carrying this TCR beta chain was seen many times. This entry is derived from a study of T cells in Graves' hyperthyroidism and ophthalmopathy. TCR beta CDR3 regions were amplified from RNA transcripts. An initial round of RT-PCR targeting the TCR CDR3 relied on the HTBI primer set. TCRdb fed the multiplex PCR reads into MiXCR, producing one record per CDR3 protein. The sample holds 600,000 or so distinct CDR3 sequences, about a sixth seen once. The study defined stable Graves' hyperthyroidism as no ophthalmopathy progression within 18 months. Diagnostic assessment was based on clinical symptoms, serum thyroxine and TRAb, thyroid ultrasound and orbital computed tomography. The germline V gene has CDR1 MNHEY and CDR2 SMNVEV (reference sequence). The CDR3 length is 16 residues. V gave up 2 bases and J gave up 4 bases; unmatched junction bases: 11.

This chain uses TRBV27 with TRBJ2-7; TRBD2 matches at 7 bases. The sample taken for sequencing was blood. This sequence originates from a woman in her 30s with Graves' hyperthyroidism. The chain's CDR3 is CASSLAGDHLLYEQYF. CDR3 DNA sequence: TGTGCCAGCAGTTTAGCGGGAGATCACCTGCTGTACGAGCAGTACTTC.